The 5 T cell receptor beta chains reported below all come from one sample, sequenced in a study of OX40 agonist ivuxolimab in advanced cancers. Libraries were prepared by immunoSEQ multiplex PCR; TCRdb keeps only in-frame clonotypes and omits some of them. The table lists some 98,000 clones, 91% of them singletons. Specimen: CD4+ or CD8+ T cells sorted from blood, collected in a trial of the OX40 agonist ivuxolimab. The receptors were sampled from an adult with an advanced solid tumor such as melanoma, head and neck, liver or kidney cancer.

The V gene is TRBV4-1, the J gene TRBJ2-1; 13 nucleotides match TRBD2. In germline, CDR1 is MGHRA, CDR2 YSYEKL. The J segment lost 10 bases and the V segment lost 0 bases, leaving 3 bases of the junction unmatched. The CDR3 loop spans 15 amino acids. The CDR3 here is CASSQDPLAGGEQFF. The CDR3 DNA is TGCGCCAGCAGCCAAGATCCACTAGCGGGAGGGGAGCAGTTCTTC.

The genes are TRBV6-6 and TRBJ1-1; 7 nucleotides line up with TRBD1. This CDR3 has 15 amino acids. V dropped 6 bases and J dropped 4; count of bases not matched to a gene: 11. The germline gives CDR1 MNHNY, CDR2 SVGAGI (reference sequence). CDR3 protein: CASSSGGVPSTEAFF. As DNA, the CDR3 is TGTGCCAGCAGCTCAGGGGGAGTCCCGAGCACTGAAGCTTTCTTT.

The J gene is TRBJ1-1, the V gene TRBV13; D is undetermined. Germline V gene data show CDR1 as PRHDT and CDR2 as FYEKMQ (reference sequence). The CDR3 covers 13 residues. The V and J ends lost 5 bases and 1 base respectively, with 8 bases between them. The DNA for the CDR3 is TGTGCCAGCAGCCTCTCGCGGAACACTGAAGCTTTCTTT. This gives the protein CASSLSRNTEAFF. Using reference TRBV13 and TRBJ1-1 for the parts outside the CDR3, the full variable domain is AAGVIQSPRHLIKEKRETATLKCYPIPRHDTVYWYQQGPGQDPQFLISFYEKMQSDKGSIPDRFSAQQFSDYHSELNMSSLELGDSALYFCASSLSRNTEAFFGQGTRLTVV.

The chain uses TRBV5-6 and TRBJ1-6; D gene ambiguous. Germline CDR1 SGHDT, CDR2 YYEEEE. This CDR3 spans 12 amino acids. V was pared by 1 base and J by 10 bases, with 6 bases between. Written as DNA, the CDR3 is TGTGCCAGCAGCTTGTCGGAATCACCCCTCCACTTT. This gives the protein CASSLSESPLHF. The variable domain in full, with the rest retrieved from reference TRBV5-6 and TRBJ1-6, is DAGVTQSPTHLIKTRGQQVTLRCSPKSGHDTVSWYQQALGQGPQFIFQYYEEEERQRGNFPDRFSGHQFPNYSSELNVNALLLGDSALYLCASSLSESPLHFGNGTRLTVT.

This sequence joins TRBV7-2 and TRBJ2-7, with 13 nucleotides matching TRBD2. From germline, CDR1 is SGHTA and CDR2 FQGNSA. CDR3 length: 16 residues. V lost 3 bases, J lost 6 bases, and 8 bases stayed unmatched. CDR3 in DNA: TGTGCCAGCAGCTTCATTCCGGGACTAGCGGGACTCGAGCAGTACTTC. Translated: CASSFIPGLAGLEQYF.